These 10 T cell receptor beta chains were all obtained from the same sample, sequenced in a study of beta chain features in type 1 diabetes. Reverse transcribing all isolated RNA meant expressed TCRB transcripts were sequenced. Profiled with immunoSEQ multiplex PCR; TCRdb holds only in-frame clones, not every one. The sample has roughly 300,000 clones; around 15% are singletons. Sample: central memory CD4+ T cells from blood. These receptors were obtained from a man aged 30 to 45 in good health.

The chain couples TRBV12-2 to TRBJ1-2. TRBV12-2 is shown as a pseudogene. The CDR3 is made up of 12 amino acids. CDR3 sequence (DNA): TGTGCCAGCAGCTTCCCCAGACTGGAATACACCTTC. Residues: CASSFPRLEYTF.

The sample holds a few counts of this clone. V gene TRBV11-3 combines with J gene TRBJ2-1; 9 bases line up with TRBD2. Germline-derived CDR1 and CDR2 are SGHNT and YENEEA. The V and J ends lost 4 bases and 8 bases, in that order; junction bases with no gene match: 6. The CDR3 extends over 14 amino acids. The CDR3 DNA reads TGTGCCAGCAGCTCGGGACTAGCTAGGGATGAGCAGTTCTTC. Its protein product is CASSSGLARDEQFF.

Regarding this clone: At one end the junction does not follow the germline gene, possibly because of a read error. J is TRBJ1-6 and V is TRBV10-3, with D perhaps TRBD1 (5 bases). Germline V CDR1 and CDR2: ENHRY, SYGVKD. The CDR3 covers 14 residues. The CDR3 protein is CASSEASGGSPLHF. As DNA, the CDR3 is TGTGCCAGCAGTGAAGCGTCGGGGGGTTCACCCCTCCACTTT.

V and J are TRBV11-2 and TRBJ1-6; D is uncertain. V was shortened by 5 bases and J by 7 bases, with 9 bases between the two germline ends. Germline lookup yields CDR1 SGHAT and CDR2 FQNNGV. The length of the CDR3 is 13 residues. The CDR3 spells CASSLSKNSPLHF. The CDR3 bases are TGTGCCAGCAGCCTGTCAAAGAATTCACCCCTCCACTTT. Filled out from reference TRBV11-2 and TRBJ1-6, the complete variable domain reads EAGVAQSPRYKIIEKRQSVAFWCNPISGHATLYWYQQILGQGPKLLIQFQNNGVVDDSQLPKDRFSAERLKGVDSTLKIQPAKLEDSAVYLCASSLSKNSPLHFGNGTRLTVT.

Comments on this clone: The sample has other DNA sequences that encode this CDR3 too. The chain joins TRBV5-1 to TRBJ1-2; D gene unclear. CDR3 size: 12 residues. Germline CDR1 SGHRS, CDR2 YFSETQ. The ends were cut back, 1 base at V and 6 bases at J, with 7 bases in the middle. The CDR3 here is CASSLSGNGYTF. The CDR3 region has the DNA TGCGCCAGCAGCTTGTCCGGGAATGGCTACACCTTC.

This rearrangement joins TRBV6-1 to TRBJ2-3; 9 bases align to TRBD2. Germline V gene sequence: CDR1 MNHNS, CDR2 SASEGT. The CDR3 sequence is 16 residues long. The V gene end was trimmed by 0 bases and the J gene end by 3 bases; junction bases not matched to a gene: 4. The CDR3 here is CASSEAGSGGTDTQYF. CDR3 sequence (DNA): TGTGCCAGCAGTGAAGCGGGTAGCGGGGGAACAGATACGCAGTATTTT.

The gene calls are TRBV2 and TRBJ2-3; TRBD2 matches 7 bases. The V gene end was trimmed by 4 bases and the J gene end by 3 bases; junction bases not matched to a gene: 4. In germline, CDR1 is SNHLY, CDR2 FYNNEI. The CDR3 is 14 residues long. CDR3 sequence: CASSVAGVTDTQYF. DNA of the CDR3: TGTGCCAGCAGTGTAGCGGGTGTAACAGATACGCAGTATTTT.

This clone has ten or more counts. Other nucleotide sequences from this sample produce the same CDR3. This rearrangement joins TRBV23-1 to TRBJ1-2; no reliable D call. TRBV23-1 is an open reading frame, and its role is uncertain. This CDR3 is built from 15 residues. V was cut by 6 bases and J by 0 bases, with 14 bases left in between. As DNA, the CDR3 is TGCGCCAGCAGCCAAAACAGAGTAGCTAACTATGGCTACACCTTC. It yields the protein CASSQNRVANYGYTF.

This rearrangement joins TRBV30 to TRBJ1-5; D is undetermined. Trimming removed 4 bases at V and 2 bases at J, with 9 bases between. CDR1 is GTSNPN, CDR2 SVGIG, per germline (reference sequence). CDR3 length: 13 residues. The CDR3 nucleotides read TGTGCCTGGAAGCTTTCGGGCAATCAGCCCCAGCATTTT. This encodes CAWKLSGNQPQHF.

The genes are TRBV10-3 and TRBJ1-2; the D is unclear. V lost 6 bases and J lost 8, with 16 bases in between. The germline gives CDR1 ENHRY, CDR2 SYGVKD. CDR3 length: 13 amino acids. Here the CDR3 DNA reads TGTGCCATCAGGGATGGACCGACGACGGGCTACACCTTC. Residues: CAIRDGPTTGYTF.